This entry describes one T cell receptor (beta chain). Antigen unknown. The protocol was immunoSEQ multiplex PCR, while the TCRdb copy is restricted to in-frame clones and leaves out a portion. The sample lists tens of thousands of clones; 80% to 95% were seen once. The record originates from a study of cytomegalovirus exposure and HLA in healthy donors. Study-level background: It was reported in a later analysis that the same platform had been used for the 120 validation repertoires as for the roughly 710 first-cohort repertoires. Notes on the study in general: A list of around 150 TCR beta chains associated with cytomegalovirus was given. Most TCR sequences showed up rarely, but some public TCRs showed up in many donors.

This CDR3 comprises 17 residues. CDR1 is SGDLS and CDR2 is YYNGEE in the germline V gene. Trimming removed 5 bases from V and 4 bases from J; junction bases left unmatched: 16. This TCR came from a woman aged 30 to 39 in good health and CMV-seronegative. Material for sequencing was PBMCs. The chain links TRBV9 to TRBJ2-5; TRBD2 agrees at 8 bases. CDR3 in DNA: TGTGCCAGCAGTACCCTGGGGCTAGCGGGTTTCGGAGAGACCCAGTACTTC. The encoded protein is CASSTLGLAGFGETQYF. The complete variable domain, with remaining parts taken from reference TRBV9 and TRBJ2-5, reads DSGVTQTPKHLITATGQRVTLRCSPRSGDLSVYWYQQSLDQGLQFLIQYYNGEERAKGNILERFSAQQFPDLHSELNLSSLELGDSALYFCASSTLGLAGFGETQYFGPGTRLLVL.